The rows below give T cell receptor beta chains drawn from one sample of a study of regulatory T cells in long-lasting Graves disease. TCRdb fed the multiplex PCR reads into MiXCR, producing one record per CDR3 protein. The sample includes about 210,000 distinct CDR3 sequences, 15% to 20% of them seen just once. The same sample was also studied in work on T cells in Graves' hyperthyroidism and ophthalmopathy.

The input for sequencing was peripheral blood mononuclear cells (PBMCs), taken at new diagnosis, from a patient treated with antithyroid drugs. These receptors came from a woman aged 30 to 39 with Graves disease. The CDR3 runs from the conserved cysteine through the conserved F or W. A D gene is named only where the DNA matches it firmly. Expanded clones get a size class; other rows say once, few or many, or leave the size out.

length: 17; size: many; J: TRBJ2-7; V: TRBV7-2; D: .; CDR3: CASSLGYDLTGLYEQYF; DNA: TGTGCCAGCAGCTTAGGGTACGACTTGACAGGACTATACGAGCAGTACTTC
length: 14; size: many; J: TRBJ1-4; V: TRBV20-1; D: .; CDR3: CSAPPGGQGEKLFF; DNA: TGCAGTGCGCCTCCCGGGGGGCAAGGTGAAAAACTGTTTTTT
length: 12; size: many; J: TRBJ1-2; V: TRBV30; D: .; CDR3: CAWSRTDYGYTF; DNA: TGTGCCTGGAGTAGAACAGATTATGGCTACACCTTC
length: 17; size: many; J: TRBJ2-6; V: TRBV11-2; D: TRBD1; CDR3: CASSQTGGAFGANVLTF; DNA: TGTGCCAGCAGCCAAACAGGGGGCGCTTTTGGGGCCAACGTCCTGACTTTC
length: 13; size: many; J: TRBJ1-2; V: TRBV6-1; D: .; CDR3: CASRPELNYGYTF; DNA: TGTGCCAGCAGACCTGAGCTTAACTATGGCTACACCTTC
length: 14; size: many; J: TRBJ2-7; V: TRBV30; D: .; CDR3: CAWTAGLAGYEQYF; DNA: TGTGCCTGGACCGCGGGTCTAGCTGGCTACGAGCAGTACTTC
length: 15; size: .; J: TRBJ1-2; V: TRBV3-1; D: .; CDR3: CASSSRGGRIYGYTF; DNA: TGTGCCAGCAGCTCCCGGGGGGGGAGGATCTATGGCTACACCTTC
length: 16; size: .; J: TRBJ1-3; V: TRBV20-1; D: .; CDR3: CSARRGGGSSGNTIYF; DNA: TGCAGTGCTAGACGCGGGGGAGGAAGCTCTGGAAACACCATATATTTT
length: 15; size: .; J: TRBJ1-2; V: TRBV19; D: TRBD1; CDR3: CASNAGTGFNYGYTF; DNA: TGTGCCAGTAATGCCGGGACAGGTTTTAACTATGGCTACACCTTC
length: 14; size: many; J: TRBJ2-7; V: TRBV28; D: .; CDR3: CASSPGGPKYEQYF; DNA: TGTGCCAGCAGTCCCGGAGGGCCCAAGTACGAGCAGTACTTC
length: 15; size: .; J: TRBJ1-1; V: TRBV2; D: TRBD1; CDR3: CASSGTGGGGTEAFF; DNA: TGTGCCAGCAGTGGGACAGGGGGCGGCGGCACTGAAGCTTTCTTT
length: 14; size: many; J: TRBJ1-1; V: TRBV6-1; D: .; CDR3: CASSERFMATEAFF; DNA: TGTGCCAGCAGTGAACGGTTCATGGCCACTGAAGCTTTCTTT
length: 11; size: many; J: TRBJ2-7; V: TRBV28; D: .; CDR3: CATLGAAEQYF; DNA: TGTGCCACCCTCGGGGCGGCCGAGCAGTACTTC
length: 15; size: .; J: TRBJ2-3; V: TRBV2; D: TRBD2; CDR3: CASSLGAGMTDTQYF; DNA: TGTGCCAGCAGTTTAGGAGCGGGAATGACAGATACGCAGTATTTT
length: 18; size: few; J: TRBJ2-7; V: TRBV27; D: TRBD2; CDR3: CASSPSRTGLAKSYEQYF; DNA: TGTGCCAGCAGCCCATCTAGAACGGGACTAGCGAAATCATACGAGCAGTACTTC
length: 13; size: many; J: TRBJ2-1; V: TRBV7-3; D: TRBD1; CDR3: CASSLGQGSEQFF; DNA: TGTGCCAGCTCCTTAGGACAGGGCTCTGAGCAGTTCTTC
length: 21; size: many; J: TRBJ2-5; V: TRBV19; D: .; CDR3: CASNPGRGVPGVSANQETQYF; DNA: TGTGCCAGTAATCCCGGGAGAGGGGTGCCGGGGGTTTCGGCCAACCAAGAGACCCAGTACTTC
length: 15; size: many; J: TRBJ2-7; V: TRBV5-6; D: .; CDR3: CASSVGGLFSYEQYF; DNA: TGTGCCAGCAGCGTCGGGGGCCTCTTCTCCTACGAGCAGTACTTC
length: 12; size: many; J: TRBJ2-1; V: TRBV11-3; D: .; CDR3: CASSLSGFPQFF; DNA: TGTGCCAGCAGCTTGTCGGGTTTCCCTCAGTTCTTC
length: 14; size: many; J: TRBJ1-1; V: TRBV11-1; D: .; CDR3: CASSLRRVNTEAFF; DNA: TGTGCCAGCAGCTTAAGGAGGGTGAACACTGAAGCTTTCTTT
length: 14; size: .; J: TRBJ1-5; V: TRBV29-1; D: TRBD1; CDR3: CSVRDRGYNQPQHF; DNA: TGCAGCGTCCGGGACAGGGGATACAATCAGCCCCAGCATTTT
length: 16; size: many; J: TRBJ2-1; V: TRBV27; D: TRBD1; CDR3: CASSLWRDRGLDEQFF; DNA: TGTGCCAGCAGTTTATGGCGGGACAGGGGTTTGGATGAGCAGTTCTTC
length: 14; size: .; J: TRBJ2-5; V: TRBV6-5; D: .; CDR3: CASSYRQGGETQYF; DNA: TGTGCCAGCAGTTACCGCCAAGGCGGAGAGACCCAGTACTTC
length: 13; size: few; J: TRBJ1-2; V: TRBV4-2; D: .; CDR3: CASSPDITMGYTF; DNA: TGTGCCAGCAGCCCCGATATAACTATGGGCTACACCTTC
length: 14; size: .; J: TRBJ1-4; V: TRBV5-1; D: .; CDR3: CASSLTETNEKLFF; DNA: TGCGCCAGCAGCTTGACAGAAACTAATGAAAAACTGTTTTTT
length: 17; size: .; J: TRBJ1-2; V: TRBV15; D: .; CDR3: CATSRDSRTATNYGYTF; DNA: TGTGCCACCAGCAGAGATAGTAGGACAGCTACTAACTATGGCTACACCTTC
length: 15; size: many; J: TRBJ2-7; V: TRBV2; D: TRBD1; CDR3: CASSGGQGKAYEQYF; DNA: TGTGCCAGCAGTGGGGGACAGGGTAAGGCCTACGAGCAGTACTTC
length: 14; size: many; J: TRBJ1-4; V: TRBV6-2/TRBV6-3; D: .; CDR3: CASSFTATNEKLFF; DNA: TGTGCCAGCAGTTTTACTGCAACTAATGAAAAACTGTTTTTT
length: 13; size: .; J: TRBJ1-1; V: TRBV2; D: TRBD1; CDR3: CASIGTAETEAFF; DNA: TGTGCCAGCATAGGGACAGCCGAGACTGAAGCTTTCTTT
length: 14; size: few; J: TRBJ2-3; V: TRBV20-1; D: .; CDR3: CSARTGASTDTQYF; DNA: TGCAGTGCCCGGACCGGGGCCAGCACAGATACGCAGTATTTT
length: 14; size: many; J: TRBJ2-7; V: TRBV10-2; D: TRBD2; CDR3: CASSERAGEREQYF; DNA: TGCGCCAGCAGTGAGCGGGCGGGGGAGAGAGAGCAGTACTTC
length: 14; size: .; J: TRBJ1-1; V: TRBV7-3; D: TRBD1; CDR3: CASSPSSDRGEAFF; DNA: TGTGCCAGCAGCCCCTCGTCCGACAGGGGCGAAGCTTTCTTT
length: 14; size: many; J: TRBJ1-2; V: TRBV3-1; D: .; CDR3: CASSQDLGGWGYTF; DNA: TGTGCCAGCAGCCAAGATCTCGGGGGCTGGGGCTACACCTTC
length: 14; size: .; J: TRBJ2-1; V: TRBV28; D: TRBD1; CDR3: CASSSGTGLDEQFF; DNA: TGTGCCAGCAGTTCCGGGACAGGGTTGGATGAGCAGTTCTTC
length: 12; size: many; J: TRBJ1-5; V: TRBV2; D: .; CDR3: CASDRGGQPQHF; DNA: TGTGCCAGCGATAGAGGGGGGCAGCCCCAGCATTTT
length: 14; size: many; J: TRBJ1-1; V: TRBV5-1; D: .; CDR3: CASSLDQTNTEAFF; DNA: TGCGCCAGCAGCTTGGATCAGACCAACACTGAAGCTTTCTTT
length: 13; size: few; J: TRBJ2-5; V: TRBV12-3/TRBV12-4; D: TRBD1; CDR3: CASSRTGKRVQYF; DNA: TGTGCCAGCAGTCGGACAGGGAAGAGGGTCCAGTACTTC
length: 14; size: .; J: TRBJ2-5; V: TRBV6-2/TRBV6-3; D: TRBD1; CDR3: CASSPDRGDETQYF; DNA: TGTGCCAGCAGTCCGGACAGGGGCGACGAGACCCAGTACTTC
length: 15; size: few; J: TRBJ2-7; V: TRBV6-1; D: .; CDR3: CASLRSVYGNYEQYF; DNA: TGTGCCAGCCTAAGGAGTGTCTATGGGAACTACGAGCAGTACTTC
length: 18; size: few; J: TRBJ1-4; V: TRBV28; D: TRBD1; CDR3: CASSTLIGSRGLYEKLFF; DNA: TGTGCCAGCAGTACCCTTATTGGCTCTAGGGGGCTTTATGAAAAACTGTTTTTT
length: 17; size: many; J: TRBJ2-1; V: TRBV20-1; D: TRBD2; CDR3: CSARVKTSGSLYHEQFF; DNA: TGCAGTGCTAGAGTCAAGACTAGCGGGAGTCTTTACCATGAGCAGTTCTTC
length: 16; size: .; J: TRBJ2-3; V: TRBV12-3/TRBV12-4; D: .; CDR3: CASSLAPKRRTDTQYF; DNA: TGTGCCAGCAGTTTAGCTCCCAAGCGTCGCACAGATACGCAGTATTTT
length: 15; size: many; J: TRBJ2-1; V: TRBV12-3/TRBV12-4; D: TRBD2; CDR3: CASSLGTISYNEQFF; DNA: TGTGCCAGCAGTCTCGGGACTATCTCCTACAATGAGCAGTTCTTC
length: 13; size: .; J: TRBJ1-2; V: TRBV27; D: .; CDR3: CASSYGGGNGYTF; DNA: TGTGCCAGCAGTTACGGCGGCGGGAATGGCTACACCTTC
length: 16; size: many; J: TRBJ1-1; V: TRBV28; D: .; CDR3: CASSFQPGLSVTEAFF; DNA: TGTGCCAGCAGTTTCCAACCGGGACTCTCGGTCACTGAAGCTTTCTTT
length: 14; size: many; J: TRBJ2-7; V: TRBV11-3; D: TRBD1; CDR3: CASSLGDSTYEQYF; DNA: TGTGCCAGCAGCCTAGGGGACAGTACCTACGAGCAGTACTTC
length: 15; size: many; J: TRBJ2-3; V: TRBV6-2/TRBV6-3; D: .; CDR3: CASSEVGGAMDTQYF; DNA: TGTGCCAGCAGTGAGGTTGGGGGCGCAATGGATACGCAGTATTTT
length: 13; size: many; J: TRBJ2-5; V: TRBV24-1; D: .; CDR3: CATSDSPAETQYF; DNA: TGTGCCACCAGTGATTCCCCAGCGGAGACCCAGTACTTC